The present TCR beta chain was sequenced within a study of blood T cell repertoires in COVID-19. Whole-study context: Both acute and convalescent COVID-19 samples were obtained from the United States, Italy and Spain.

Across roughly 25 US areas, participants ranged in age from about 18 to 90 years. Researchers sorted participants into cohorts using their self-reported clinical history. In the authors' workflow: Cell counts per sample came from amplifying reference gene primers. Some clones are missing from TCRdb's copy, which holds only in-frame ones; the method was immunoSEQ multiplex PCR. That table gives V, J and clone size, and the DNA gave D and trimming. The table includes 200,000 to 250,000 clones, approximately 92% detected once. There are 14 residues in the CDR3. Trimming removed 4 bases at V and 4 bases at J, with 11 bases between. Germline V gives CDR1 SGHTS, CDR2 YDEGEE.

Sequencing used PBMCs or T cells enriched from blood (not recorded which). The TCR was taken from a woman aged 18-29 years in a cohort exposed to, infected with or recovered from COVID-19 (not recorded which). The rearrangement joins TRBV5-8 to TRBJ1-4; perhaps TRBD1 as D (5 bases). The CDR3 sequence: CASSTGHLNEKLFF. CDR3 in DNA: TGTGCCAGCAGCACAGGACACCTTAATGAAAAACTGTTTTTT.